A selection of T cell receptor beta chains follows, all from one sample in a study of graft-versus-host responses after intestinal transplantation. Their antigens are not known. The repertoire was sequenced with immunoSEQ multiplex PCR; TCRdb's copy has only in-frame clones and lacks some. Of more than 65,000 clones listed, 84% are singletons. The sequencing here drew on unstimulated CD4+ T cells sorted from spleen or lymph node cells, taken before transplant. The receptors come from a human donor who was the organ donor for an intestinal transplant. The CDR3 runs from the conserved cysteine through the conserved F or W. A D gene is named only where the DNA matches it firmly. A row's size may be missing; if present it is once, few, many or a size class.

TRBD1	TRBV5-6	TRBJ2-1	16	-	TGTGCCAGCAGCTTTTATACGGGACAGGGTAGCAATGAGCAGTTCTTC	CASSFYTGQGSNEQFF
TRBD1	TRBV27	TRBJ1-2	15	-	TGTGCCAGCAGCTTCTTGACAGGGGTTAACTATGGCTACACCTTC	CASSFLTGVNYGYTF
TRBD2	TRBV29-1	TRBJ2-3	15	-	TGCAGCGTTGAGCGGGGGTGGGGGGGCACAGATACGCAGTATTTT	CSVERGWGGTDTQYF
-	TRBV12-2	TRBJ2-5	21	-	TGTGCAAGTCGCTTAGCGCCGATAGAAAAGGACCCGGACTTACAACAAGAGACCCAGTACTTC	CASRLAPIEKDPDLQQETQYF
-	TRBV19	TRBJ1-2	13	-	TGTGCCAGTAGTATCGCCCCGTGGGCCCGCCGCACCTTC	CASSIAPWARRTF
TRBD1	TRBV5-4	TRBJ1-2	15	-	TGTGCCAGCAGCTTGGGGGACAGGGGCCTCTATGGCTACACCTTC	CASSLGDRGLYGYTF
-	TRBV5-1	TRBJ1-3	14	-	TGCGCCAGCAGCTTGGAGGGGCCTGGAAACACCATATATTTT	CASSLEGPGNTIYF
-	TRBV11-2	TRBJ1-3	16	-	TGTGCCAGCAGCTTAGATTGGCCAGGGGCTGGAAACACCATATATTTT	CASSLDWPGAGNTIYF
-	TRBV5-1	TRBJ1-4	15	-	TGCGCCAGCAGCTTGGCCGGGGCAACTAATGAAAAACTGTTTTTT	CASSLAGATNEKLFF
TRBD1	TRBV12-5	TRBJ2-3	15	-	TGTGCTAGTGGTTTGGCAGGGGGCCGCACAGATACGCAGTATTTT	CASGLAGGRTDTQYF
TRBD2	TRBV5-6	TRBJ2-5	15	-	TGTGCCAGCAGCTTCGTAGCGGGGGGCGTGGAGACCCAGTACTTC	CASSFVAGGVETQYF
-	TRBV5-1	TRBJ2-3	15	-	TGCGCCAGCAGCTTTGGGGGGGCCGGAACAGATACGCAGTATTTT	CASSFGGAGTDTQYF
-	TRBV7-8	TRBJ1-3	15	-	TGTGCCAGCAGCTCCCGACAGCACTCTGGAAACACCATATATTTT	CASSSRQHSGNTIYF
-	TRBV7-6	TRBJ2-1	15	-	TGTGCCAGCAGCTTAACTACTAGCTCCTACAATGAGCAGTTCTTC	CASSLTTSSYNEQFF
TRBD1	TRBV5-1	TRBJ1-1	12	-	TGCGCCAGCGGTACAGGGGCGACTGAAGCTTTCTTT	CASGTGATEAFF
-	TRBV7-9	TRBJ1-4	14	-	TGTGCCAGCAGCCAGGCGGGGGTAGGAGAAAAACTGTTTTTT	CASSQAGVGEKLFF
TRBD2	TRBV7-2	TRBJ2-5	15	-	TGTGCCAGCAGCCCCGGAGGACTAGCGGAAGAGACCCAGTACTTC	CASSPGGLAEETQYF
TRBD1	TRBV7-3	TRBJ2-3	17	-	TGTGCCAGCAGCTTAGGGTCAGGGGGCGGGGGCACAGATACGCAGTATTTT	CASSLGSGGGGTDTQYF
TRBD2	TRBV30	TRBJ2-4	19	-	TGTGCCTGGAGATTCGTAGGCCTAGCGGGGGGGATAGCCAAAAACATTCAGTACTTC	CAWRFVGLAGGIAKNIQYF
TRBD2	TRBV18	TRBJ2-1	13	-	TGTGCCAGCTCACCTGGGGGGGAAAGGGAGCAGTTCTTC	CASSPGGEREQFF
-	TRBV19	TRBJ2-3	15	-	TGTGCCAGTAGTATTGGTGCAGATAGCACAGATACGCAGTATTTT	CASSIGADSTDTQYF
-	TRBV5-1	TRBJ2-2	15	-	TGCGCCAGCAGCTTGGTGACAGGGAACACCGGGGAGCTGTTTTTT	CASSLVTGNTGELFF
TRBD1	TRBV2	TRBJ1-2	15	once	TGTGCCAGCAGGGCGCTTCCCGGGACAGGGTCCGGCTACACCTTC	CASRALPGTGSGYTF
-	TRBV6-5	TRBJ2-2	13	-	TGTGCCATCCGGGACTCGTACACCGGGGAGCTGTTTTTT	CAIRDSYTGELFF
TRBD1	TRBV18	TRBJ1-2	13	-	TGTGCCAGCTCACCAGACAGGGCGAAGGGCTACACCTTC	CASSPDRAKGYTF
TRBD1	TRBV19	TRBJ1-2	16	-	TGTGCCAGTAGGCAGCGTACAGGGGGGCCTACTTATGGCTACACCTTC	CASRQRTGGPTYGYTF
-	TRBV7-2	TRBJ2-3	14	few	TGTGCCAGCAGCTTTCTAGCGAGCACAGATACGCAGTATTTT	CASSFLASTDTQYF
-	TRBV6-5	TRBJ1-1	15	-	TGTGCCAGCAGTGCCTCCCCCGGGGGGGACACTGAAGCTTTCTTT	CASSASPGGDTEAFF
-	TRBV14	TRBJ1-3	14	-	TGTGCCAGCAGCCTACCTACCTCTGGAAACACCATATATTTT	CASSLPTSGNTIYF
TRBD1	TRBV6-1	TRBJ1-4	14	-	TGTGCCAGCAGTGAAGGGACAGGGAGTGAAAAACTGTTTTTT	CASSEGTGSEKLFF
-	TRBV28	TRBJ1-5	12	once	TGTGCCAGCAGCTCGGGAGGACGGCCCCAGCATTTT	CASSSGGRPQHF
TRBD1	TRBV4-1	TRBJ1-2	14	-	TGCGCCAGCAGCCATGACAGGGGAAACTATGGCTACACCTTC	CASSHDRGNYGYTF
-	TRBV28	TRBJ1-4	13	-	TGTGCCAGCAGTGGCAGGGCTATCGGAAAACTGTTTTTT	CASSGRAIGKLFF
TRBD1	TRBV7-9	TRBJ2-6	18	once	TGTGCCAGCAGCTTAGTGGGACAGGCTTACTCTGGGGCCAACGTCCTGACTTTC	CASSLVGQAYSGANVLTF
-	TRBV18	TRBJ1-6	16	-	TGTGCCAGCTCACCCGGGGAGAGCCACTATAATTCACCCCTCCACTTT	CASSPGESHYNSPLHF
-	TRBV2	TRBJ1-6	15	few	TGTGCCAGCAGTGACCCAGACTCGAATAATTCACCCCTCCACTTT	CASSDPDSNNSPLHF
-	TRBV2	TRBJ1-3	16	-	TGTGCCAGCAGTGAGTCGCGGACAGCTTCTGGAAACACCATATATTTT	CASSESRTASGNTIYF
-	TRBV6-1	TRBJ1-4	15	-	TGTGCCAGCAGTGACGGGTTGTCAGTTCCGGAAAAACTGTTTTTT	CASSDGLSVPEKLFF
-	TRBV4-1	TRBJ2-1	11	few	TGCGCCAGCAGCCAACGGACAGAGCAGTTCTTC	CASSQRTEQFF
TRBD2	TRBV5-4	TRBJ2-1	15	-	TGTGCCAGCAGTTTAGTAGCGGGTTCCTACAATGAGCAGTTCTTC	CASSLVAGSYNEQFF
-	TRBV28	TRBJ1-2	13	-	TGTGCCAGCAGTTTAGGGGGCCCATATGGCTACACCTTC	CASSLGGPYGYTF
TRBD1	TRBV6-5	TRBJ1-5	13	-	TGTGCCACCGCATGGGACAGAAATCAGCCCCAGCATTTT	CATAWDRNQPQHF
-	TRBV19	TRBJ1-1	12	-	TGTGCCAGTGGTCGGGAGATGATTGAAGCTTTCTTT	CASGREMIEAFF
-	TRBV6-7	TRBJ2-4	15	-	TGTGCCAGCAGTTATGGGAGAGGGTCTCGGGACATTCAGTACTTC	CASSYGRGSRDIQYF
-	TRBV4-2	TRBJ2-1	16	-	TGTGCCAGCAGCCAAGATCACAGCAGGGGGGCCCATGAGCAGTTCTTC	CASSQDHSRGAHEQFF
-	TRBV2	TRBJ1-1	11	-	TGTGCCAGCAGTGAACAGGTTGAAGCTTTCTTT	CASSEQVEAFF
-	TRBV19	TRBJ2-2	16	-	TGTGCCAGTAGTATAGGAGCAGGGCAGAACACCGGGGAGCTGTTTTTT	CASSIGAGQNTGELFF
-	TRBV5-1	TRBJ2-2	15	-	TGCGCCAGCAGCTTGGAACTCCTGAACACCGGGGAGCTGTTTTTT	CASSLELLNTGELFF
TRBD1	TRBV18	TRBJ2-5	15	-	TGTGCCAGCTCCTTCGGGACAGGGGGAGAGGAGACCCAGTACTTC	CASSFGTGGEETQYF
-	TRBV4-2	TRBJ2-1	17	-	TGTGCCAGCAGCCAAGCGCAAGGGGGGGGCTCCTACAATGAGCAGTTCTTC	CASSQAQGGGSYNEQFF
TRBD2	TRBV7-7	TRBJ2-3	16	-	TGTGCTAGCAGCCCGCTAGCGGGGGGAACAACAGATACGCAGTATTTT	CASSPLAGGTTDTQYF
TRBD2	TRBV11-2	TRBJ2-1	16	-	TGTGCCAGCAGCTCCCACGAGCGGGGCGCCTACAATGAGCAGTTCTTC	CASSSHERGAYNEQFF
-	TRBV7-2	TRBJ2-3	14	-	TGTGCCAGCAGCTTACTGGGGCGCCCAGATACGCAGTATTTT	CASSLLGRPDTQYF
-	TRBV29-1	TRBJ2-5	11	-	TGCAGCGTTGTTCTTTTGGAGACCCAGTACTTC	CSVVLLETQYF
TRBD2	TRBV7-2	TRBJ2-3	14	few	TGTGCCAGCAGCTCAGCGGGGGGGCAAGATACGCAGTATTTT	CASSSAGGQDTQYF
-	TRBV7-6	TRBJ2-3	15	-	TGTGCCAGCAGCTTAGAGGGGGGGAAGAAGGATACGCAGTATTTT	CASSLEGGKKDTQYF
-	TRBV4-1	TRBJ1-2	16	-	TGCGCCAGCAGCCAAGATCGCTTGGGGCAGATCTATGGCTACACCTTC	CASSQDRLGQIYGYTF